The sample holds many counts of the clone carrying this T cell receptor beta chain. The antigen is undetermined. Time point described: longitudinal time-point 2. TCRdb processed the 5' RACE reads anew with MiXCR; each CDR3 protein has one entry. This table holds some 87,000 distinct CDR3 sequences, almost 6% found once. The data are from a study of neurological immune-mediated disorders. Study-level findings and limits: Phylogenetically, 18 of 34 multiple sclerosis patients' repertoires fell into one related-CDR3 cluster, a possible signature. It was HTLV-1-associated myelopathy that showed the most TCR clonal expansion, while multiple sclerosis showed the least, falling below healthy controls. Expanded clones shared no identical CDR3 amino acid sequences across subjects, which suggested private TCR-beta repertoires in all groups.

The CDR3 extends over 13 amino acids. Germline CDR1 is WNHNN and CDR2 is SYGVQD (reference sequence). The trim removed 6 bases at V and 7 bases at J, leaving 3 bases unmatched. The source material was PBMCs. The clonotype comes from a woman aged 55 to 70 with multiple sclerosis. J is TRBJ2-1 and V is TRBV10-1; TRBD1 agrees at 10 bases. Here the CDR3 reads CASRRTGGNEQFF. The CDR3 DNA reads TGCGCCAGCAGACGGACAGGGGGGAATGAGCAGTTCTTC.